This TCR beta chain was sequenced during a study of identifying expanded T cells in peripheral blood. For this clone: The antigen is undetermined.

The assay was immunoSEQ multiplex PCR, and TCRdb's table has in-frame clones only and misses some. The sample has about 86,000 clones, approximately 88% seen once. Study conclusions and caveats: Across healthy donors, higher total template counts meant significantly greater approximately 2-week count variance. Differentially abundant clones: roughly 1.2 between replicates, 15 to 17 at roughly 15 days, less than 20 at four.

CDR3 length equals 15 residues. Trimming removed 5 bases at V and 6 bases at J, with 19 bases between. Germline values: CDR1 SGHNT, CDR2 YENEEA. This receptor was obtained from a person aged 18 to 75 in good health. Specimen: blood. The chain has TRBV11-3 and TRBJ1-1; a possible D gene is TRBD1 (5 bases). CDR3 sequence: CASSPRKGPGPEAFF. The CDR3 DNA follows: TGTGCCAGCAGCCCGCGAAAGGGGCCAGGGCCTGAAGCTTTCTTT.